This T cell receptor (beta chain) was profiled in a study of blood T cell repertoires in COVID-19. Germline CDR1 and CDR2: MNHEY and SMNVEV (reference sequence). V shed 5 bases and J 3 bases; nucleotides not matched to a gene: 12. The CDR3 length is 17 residues. This clone was recorded a few times. TCRdb's table, derived via immunoSEQ multiplex PCR, lists solely in-frame clones and lacks some. Of about 98,000 clones listed, roughly 80% are singletons. The chain links TRBV27 to TRBJ1-2, with 10 bases lining up with TRBD1. The source material was peripheral blood. This sequence originates from a woman older than 75 with acute or convalescent COVID-19. CDR3 amino acids: CASSGGLSGTGDYGYTF. Written as DNA, the CDR3 is TGTGCCAGCAGTGGGGGTCTAAGCGGGACAGGGGACTATGGCTACACCTTC.